A selection of T cell receptor beta chains follows, all from one sample in a study of response to subunit inactivated influenza vaccine. TCRdb re-called the RT-PCR reads through MiXCR, storing one row per CDR3 protein. Counted here are approximately 290,000 distinct CDR3 sequences, 22% occurring once; the ten biggest clones make up about 9.4%. The input for sequencing was PBMCs from blood, taken less than 22 months after vaccination. These receptors were obtained from a man aged 45 to 70 who received an inactivated influenza vaccine. Both conserved end residues are trimmed from each CDR3. Fields, in order: V gene, J gene, D gene, CDR3 length, CDR3 protein. The D gene is left open where the match is weak.

v_call: TRBV3-1; j_call: TRBJ2-3; d_call: TRBD1; cdr3_length: 16; cdr3_aa: ASSPMYGTGPGTDTQY
v_call: TRBV19; j_call: TRBJ1-5; d_call: NA; cdr3_length: 13; cdr3_aa: ASSWQDSEYQPQH
v_call: TRBV6-7; j_call: TRBJ1-2; d_call: TRBD1; cdr3_length: 13; cdr3_aa: ASSYRRDRNYGYT
v_call: TRBV6-1; j_call: TRBJ1-5; d_call: TRBD1; cdr3_length: 13; cdr3_aa: ASSRQGPSNQPQH
v_call: TRBV12-3/TRBV12-4; j_call: TRBJ2-1; d_call: NA; cdr3_length: 11; cdr3_aa: ASRQTGRDEQF
v_call: TRBV4-1; j_call: TRBJ1-1; d_call: NA; cdr3_length: 13; cdr3_aa: ASSLPGRRNTEAF
v_call: TRBV12-3/TRBV12-4; j_call: TRBJ1-1; d_call: NA; cdr3_length: 13; cdr3_aa: ASTLDRGGSTEAF
v_call: TRBV5-1; j_call: TRBJ2-7; d_call: NA; cdr3_length: 11; cdr3_aa: ASSVGQSYEQY
v_call: TRBV4-1; j_call: TRBJ1-2; d_call: TRBD1; cdr3_length: 12; cdr3_aa: ASRRTGGGYGYT
v_call: TRBV30; j_call: TRBJ1-2; d_call: TRBD1; cdr3_length: 12; cdr3_aa: AWRGAGGGYGYT
v_call: TRBV15; j_call: TRBJ2-3; d_call: NA; cdr3_length: 13; cdr3_aa: ATSRDPGWSDTQY
v_call: TRBV4-3; j_call: TRBJ2-2; d_call: NA; cdr3_length: 14; cdr3_aa: ASSPNSGSNTGELF
v_call: TRBV6-2/TRBV6-3; j_call: TRBJ2-1; d_call: NA; cdr3_length: 14; cdr3_aa: ASSYPGTSSYNEQF
v_call: TRBV7-9; j_call: TRBJ1-1; d_call: NA; cdr3_length: 12; cdr3_aa: ASSHDVLNTEAF
v_call: TRBV5-6; j_call: TRBJ2-7; d_call: NA; cdr3_length: 13; cdr3_aa: ASSLFSAGAYEQY
v_call: TRBV5-1; j_call: TRBJ2-7; d_call: TRBD1; cdr3_length: 13; cdr3_aa: ASSTRPGTDYEQY
v_call: TRBV3-1; j_call: TRBJ2-7; d_call: TRBD2; cdr3_length: 13; cdr3_aa: ASSQLAGGTREQY
v_call: TRBV6-2/TRBV6-3; j_call: TRBJ1-2; d_call: TRBD1; cdr3_length: 12; cdr3_aa: ASSRDGTDYGYT
v_call: TRBV6-2/TRBV6-3; j_call: TRBJ1-2; d_call: NA; cdr3_length: 13; cdr3_aa: ASSYMVGANYGYT
v_call: TRBV29-1; j_call: TRBJ1-1; d_call: TRBD1; cdr3_length: 16; cdr3_aa: SVELYDRGALMNTEAF
v_call: TRBV11-2; j_call: TRBJ2-1; d_call: TRBD1; cdr3_length: 12; cdr3_aa: ASSYRGQGNEQF
v_call: TRBV4-3; j_call: TRBJ2-7; d_call: TRBD2; cdr3_length: 14; cdr3_aa: ASSQDLMPSGYEQY
v_call: TRBV11-2; j_call: TRBJ1-5; d_call: TRBD1; cdr3_length: 14; cdr3_aa: ASSLGDRGGGQPQH
v_call: TRBV7-8; j_call: TRBJ2-4; d_call: TRBD2; cdr3_length: 15; cdr3_aa: ASSPRAGGPAKNIQY
v_call: TRBV20-1; j_call: TRBJ1-1; d_call: NA; cdr3_length: 12; cdr3_aa: SARDSGGGTEAF
v_call: TRBV7-9; j_call: TRBJ2-7; d_call: NA; cdr3_length: 12; cdr3_aa: ASSLFGDDYEQY
v_call: TRBV7-9; j_call: TRBJ2-1; d_call: TRBD2; cdr3_length: 13; cdr3_aa: ASSYGLAGYNEQF
v_call: TRBV3-1; j_call: TRBJ2-7; d_call: TRBD1; cdr3_length: 14; cdr3_aa: ASSQSSGGKGYEQY
v_call: TRBV29-1; j_call: TRBJ1-2; d_call: TRBD1; cdr3_length: 12; cdr3_aa: SVEDRDRGLGYT
v_call: TRBV5-1; j_call: TRBJ2-1; d_call: NA; cdr3_length: 12; cdr3_aa: ASSLAIAGDEQF
v_call: TRBV4-3; j_call: TRBJ1-6; d_call: TRBD1; cdr3_length: 13; cdr3_aa: ASSRQGSYNSPLH
v_call: TRBV24-1; j_call: TRBJ2-1; d_call: TRBD1; cdr3_length: 13; cdr3_aa: ATAKGTGNYNEQF